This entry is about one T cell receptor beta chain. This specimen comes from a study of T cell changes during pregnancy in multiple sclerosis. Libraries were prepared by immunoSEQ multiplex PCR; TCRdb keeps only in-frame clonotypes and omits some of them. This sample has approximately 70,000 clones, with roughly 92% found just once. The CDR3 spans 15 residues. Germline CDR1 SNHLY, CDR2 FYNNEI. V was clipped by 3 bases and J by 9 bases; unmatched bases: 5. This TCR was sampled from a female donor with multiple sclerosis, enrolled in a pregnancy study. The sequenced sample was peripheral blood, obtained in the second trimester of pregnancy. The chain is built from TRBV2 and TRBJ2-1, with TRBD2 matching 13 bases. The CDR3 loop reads CASSDRTSGSVEQFF. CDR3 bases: TGTGCCAGCAGTGATAGGACTAGCGGGAGTGTTGAGCAGTTCTTC.